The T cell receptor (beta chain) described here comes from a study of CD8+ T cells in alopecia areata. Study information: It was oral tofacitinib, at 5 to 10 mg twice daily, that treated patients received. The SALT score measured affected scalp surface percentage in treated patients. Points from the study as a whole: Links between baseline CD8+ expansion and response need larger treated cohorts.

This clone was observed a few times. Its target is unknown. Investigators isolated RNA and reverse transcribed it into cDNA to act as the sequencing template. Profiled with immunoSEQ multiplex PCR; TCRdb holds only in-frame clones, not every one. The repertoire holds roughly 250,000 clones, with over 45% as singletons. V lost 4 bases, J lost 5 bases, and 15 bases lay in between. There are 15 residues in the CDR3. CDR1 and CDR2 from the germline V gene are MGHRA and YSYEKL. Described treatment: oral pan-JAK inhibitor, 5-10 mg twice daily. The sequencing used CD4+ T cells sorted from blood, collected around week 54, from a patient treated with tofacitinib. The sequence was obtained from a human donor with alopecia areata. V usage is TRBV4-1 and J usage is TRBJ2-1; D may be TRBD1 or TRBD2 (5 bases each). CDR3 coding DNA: TGCGCCAGCAGCCTCCCCGGGACCAAAAACAATGAGCAGTTCTTC. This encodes CASSLPGTKNNEQFF.